The next 6 T cell receptor beta chains were all read from a single sample in a study of shared clonotypes between healthy human individuals. Terminally differentiated effector memory CD45RA+ cells were excluded by CCR7 positive selection of CD45RO-negative cells. Clones were read by immunoSEQ multiplex PCR, and TCRdb kept only the in-frame ones, dropping some. The table records about 750,000 clones, more than 85% of them present only once. The source material was naive CD8+ T cells sorted from blood. These receptors all stem from a man aged 25 to 45 in good health.

The chain links TRBV28 to TRBJ2-7; D call uncertain. V was clipped by 8 bases and J by 4 bases, with 9 bases between them. The germline gives CDR1 MDHEN, CDR2 SYDVKM. CDR3 length equals 11 residues. CDR3 coding DNA: TGTGCCAGCGTGGACGCGTACGAGCAGTACTTC. Amino acid sequence: CASVDAYEQYF.

V and J are TRBV4-1 and TRBJ2-1; possibly TRBD1 or TRBD2 for D (5 bases each). V was shortened by 0 bases and J by 5 bases, with 20 bases between the two germline ends. Per germline, CDR1 MGHRA and CDR2 YSYEKL. The CDR3 spans 18 residues. CDR3 nucleotides: TGCGCCAGCAGCCAAGAGATCCCTTGGGCCCGGGGCAACAATGAGCAGTTCTTC. Protein product: CASSQEIPWARGNNEQFF.

The chain uses TRBV19 and TRBJ2-5; possibly TRBD1 for D (7 bases). This CDR3 has 14 amino acids. Between the trimmed V and J ends, which lost 3 bases and 0 bases, there was a span of 8 bases. Per germline, CDR1 LNHDA and CDR2 SQIVND (reference sequence). The CDR3 loop is CASSIRGDQETQYF. The CDR3 nucleotides are TGTGCCAGTAGTATCAGGGGGGACCAAGAGACCCAGTACTTC. Looking up the rest from reference TRBV19 and TRBJ2-5 gives the full variable domain: DGGITQSPKYLFRKEGQNVTLSCEQNLNHDAMYWYRQDPGQGLRLIYYSQIVNDFQKGDIAEGYSVSREKKESFPLTVTSAQKNPTAFYLCASSIRGDQETQYFGPGTRLLVL.

The chain employs TRBV14 and TRBJ2-1; TRBD1 aligns across 7 bases. CDR1 is SGHDN and CDR2 is FVKESK in the germline V gene. J lost 0 bases, V lost 9 bases, and 5 bases had no gene match. This CDR3 comprises 14 residues. The CDR3 sequence: CASTTGSSYNEQFF. The CDR3, as DNA: TGTGCCAGTACGACAGGGAGCTCCTACAATGAGCAGTTCTTC.

As concerns this clone: The sample carries other DNA sequences with the same CDR3. V and J are TRBV7-9 and TRBJ2-3, with a weak D call TRBD2 (6 bases). Germline loops: CDR1 SEHNR, CDR2 FQNEAQ (reference sequence). CDR3 length: 12 residues. The germline V and J ends were trimmed by 5 bases and 6 bases, with 9 bases remaining between them. The CDR3: CASSRREDTQYF. The CDR3 DNA sequence: TGTGCCAGCAGCCGACGGGAGGATACGCAGTATTTT.

Points on this clone: The same CDR3 arises from other DNA sequences in this sample as well. The J gene is TRBJ2-7, the V gene TRBV7-9, with D unclear. Germline values: CDR1 SEHNR, CDR2 FQNEAQ (reference sequence). The V end was cut by 1 base, the J end by 2 bases, with 6 bases between. This CDR3 has 13 amino acids. This chain's CDR3 is CASSLGATYEQYF. The CDR3 coding sequence is TGTGCCAGCAGCTTAGGGGCAACCTACGAGCAGTACTTC.